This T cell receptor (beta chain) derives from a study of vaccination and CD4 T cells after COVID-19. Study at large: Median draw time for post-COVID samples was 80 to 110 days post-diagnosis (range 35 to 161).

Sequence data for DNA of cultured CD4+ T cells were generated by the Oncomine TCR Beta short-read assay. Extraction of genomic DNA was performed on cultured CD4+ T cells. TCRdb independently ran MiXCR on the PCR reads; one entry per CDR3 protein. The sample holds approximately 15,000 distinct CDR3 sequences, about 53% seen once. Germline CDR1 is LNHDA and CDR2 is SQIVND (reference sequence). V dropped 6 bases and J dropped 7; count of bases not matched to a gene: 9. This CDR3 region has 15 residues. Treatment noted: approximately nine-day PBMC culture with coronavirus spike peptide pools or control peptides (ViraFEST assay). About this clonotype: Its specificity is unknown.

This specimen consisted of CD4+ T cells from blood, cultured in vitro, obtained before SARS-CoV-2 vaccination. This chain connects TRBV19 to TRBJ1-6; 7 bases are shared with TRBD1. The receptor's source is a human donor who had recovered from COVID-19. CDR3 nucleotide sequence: TGTGCCAGTAGGGCAGATAGGGGGCCAAATTCACCCCTCCACTTT. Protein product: CASRADRGPNSPLHF.